The 19 T cell receptor beta chains below come from one sample, sequenced in a study of T cells in Graves' hyperthyroidism and ophthalmopathy. RNA transcripts served as the template for amplifying TCR beta CDR3 regions. Using the HTBI primer set, a first-round RT-PCR was run on the TCR CDR3. One entry per CDR3 protein results from TCRdb running MiXCR on the multiplex PCR reads. Of some 770,000 distinct CDR3 sequences in the sample, about 16% were seen once. The sample taken for sequencing was blood. These receptors all stem from a man in his late teens or twenties with Graves' hyperthyroidism.

This clonotype turned up a few times. The chain joins TRBV28 to TRBJ2-1; TRBD2 aligns across 11 bases. V shed 6 bases and J 12 bases; nucleotides not matched to a gene: 10. The CDR3 covers 14 residues. Germline V gene lookup returns CDR1 MDHEN and CDR2 SYDVKM. CDR3 region: CASSPTSGSRGQFF. As DNA, the CDR3 is TGTGCCAGCAGCCCTACTAGCGGGAGTCGGGGGCAGTTCTTC.

Ten or more counts support this clonotype. This rearrangement joins TRBV7-9 to TRBJ2-5, with D uncertain. Trimming pared 2 bases from V and 5 bases from J, leaving 3 bases between. The germline V gene encodes CDR1 SEHNR and CDR2 FQNEAQ (reference sequence). The CDR3 covers 11 residues. Here the CDR3 DNA reads TGTGCCAGCAGCTTATACGAGACCCAGTACTTC. Its protein product is CASSLYETQYF.

CDR3 bases: TGTGCCAGCAGCTTAAAGGATTTATTGGCGAGGGGAACGCAGTATTTT. Translation gives CASSLKDLLARGTQYF. The rearrangement links TRBV7-9 to TRBJ2-3; either TRBD1 or TRBD2 may fit D (5 bases each). The CDR3 is 16 amino acids. Germline CDR1 and CDR2: SEHNR and FQNEAQ (reference sequence). Trimming removed 2 bases from V and 9 bases from J, with 21 bases in between. The variable domain in full, completed from reference TRBV7-9 and TRBJ2-3, reads DTGVSQNPRHKITKRGQNVTFRCDPISEHNRLYWYRQTLGQGPEFLTYFQNEAQLEKSRLLSDRFSAERPKGSFSTLEIQRTEQGDSAMYLCASSLKDLLARGTQYFGPGTRLTVL.

This clonotype was picked up a small number of times. V and J are TRBV29-1 and TRBJ2-1, with D perhaps TRBD2 (6 bases). The V gene lost 6 bases and the J gene lost 8 bases, with 20 bases spanning the gap. This CDR3 comprises 14 residues. Looked up from germline, CDR1 is SQVTM and CDR2 is ANQGSEA. The DNA of the CDR3 is TGCAGCGTCTCGGCGGGGCCGAGAGGCGATGAGCAGTTCTTC. The encoded protein is CSVSAGPRGDEQFF.

This clonotype appeared many times. This sequence joins TRBV28 and TRBJ1-5; the D gene is possibly TRBD1 (5 bases). The CDR3 extends over 16 amino acids. CDR1 is MDHEN and CDR2 is SYDVKM in the germline V gene. With 5 bases removed from V and 0 bases from J, the gap between germline ends came to 14 bases. DNA for the CDR3: TGTGCCAGCAGTCCGATGGACATCCTTAGCAATCAGCCCCAGCATTTT. Translated, it gives CASSPMDILSNQPQHF.

This clonotype has ten or more counts. As DNA, the CDR3 is TGTGCCAGCAGTGGGAACACAGATACGCAGTATTTT. This encodes CASSGNTDTQYF. The chain combines TRBV12-3 or TRBV12-4 with TRBJ2-3; D is ambiguous. Trimming cost V 5 bases and J 2 bases, with 5 bases left between them. This CDR3 comprises 12 residues.

This clonotype turned up a few times. This chain uses TRBV6-2 or TRBV6-3 with TRBJ1-5; maybe TRBD1 (6 bases). CDR3 size: 16 residues. From germline, CDR1 is MNHEY and CDR2 SVGEGT. V lost 0 bases to trimming and J lost 3 bases, with 12 bases between them. The CDR3 is CASSYSQGLNNQPQHF. CDR3 nucleotides: TGTGCCAGCAGTTACTCACAGGGACTGAACAATCAGCCCCAGCATTTT.

The table lists this clonotype with a few counts. The chain is built from TRBV7-9 and TRBJ2-7; a possible D gene is TRBD2 (5 bases). The germline CDR1 and CDR2 sequences are SEHNR and FQNEAQ (reference sequence). The CDR3 has 15 residues. Trimming removed 5 bases at V and 0 bases at J, with 14 bases between. CDR3 sequence: CASSPSVGGSYEQYF. The CDR3 DNA reads as TGTGCCAGCAGCCCGTCGGTCGGAGGCTCCTACGAGCAGTACTTC. Complete variable domain (other parts from reference TRBV7-9 and TRBJ2-7): DTGVSQNPRHKITKRGQNVTFRCDPISEHNRLYWYRQTLGQGPEFLTYFQNEAQLEKSRLLSDRFSAERPKGSFSTLEIQRTEQGDSAMYLCASSPSVGGSYEQYFGPGTRLTVT.

With regard to this clonotype: A much larger clone lies a single base off, so this may be a read error. The gene calls are TRBV6-1 and TRBJ2-5, with 7 bases that match TRBD1. Germline values: CDR1 MNHNS, CDR2 SASEGT. J lost 7 bases, V lost 6 bases, and 8 bases had no gene match. The CDR3 contains 13 residues. The CDR3 region is CASSPGQVGTQYF. The DNA of the CDR3 is TGTGCCAGCAGCCCCGGACAGGTCGGGACCCAGTACTTC.

Of note for this clonotype: A read error may be the cause here, since a much bigger clone is one base away. The V and J genes are TRBV7-2 and TRBJ2-1; D is ambiguous. The CDR3 loop spans 16 amino acids. The V gene's germline CDR1 is SGHTA and CDR2 FQGNSA. The chain's CDR3 is CASSLDGGSSYNERFF. For the CDR3, the DNA is TGTGCCAGCAGCTTAGACGGCGGTAGCTCCTACAATGAGCGGTTCTTC.

The chain combines TRBV9 with TRBJ1-2, with 7 bases fitting TRBD1. The CDR3 has 14 residues. In germline, CDR1 is SGDLS, CDR2 YYNGEE. Trimming removed 7 bases from V and 5 bases from J; junction bases left unmatched: 11. The CDR3 loop reads CASGRQGIKYGYTF. The CDR3 region has the DNA TGTGCCAGCGGCAGACAGGGAATTAAATATGGCTACACCTTC.

The sample holds many counts of this clonotype. The chain employs TRBV28 and TRBJ2-7; a possible D gene is TRBD1 (5 bases). V shed 3 bases and J shed 3 bases, with 12 bases lying between them. Germline CDR1 and CDR2: MDHEN and SYDVKM. There are 14 residues in the CDR3. DNA of the CDR3: TGTGCCAGCAGTTTTTCGCACAGGAGCTACGAGCAGTACTTC. Encoded protein: CASSFSHRSYEQYF.

This clonotype was seen many times. The chain links TRBV28 to TRBJ2-7, with D unresolved. Germline CDR1 reads MDHEN; CDR2 reads SYDVKM. The CDR3 runs to 13 residues. The germline V and J ends were trimmed by 4 bases and 2 bases, with 9 bases remaining between them. The CDR3 loop reads CASSSPGPYEQYF. In nucleotides, the CDR3 is TGTGCCAGCAGTTCCCCTGGGCCCTACGAGCAGTACTTC.

This clonotype showed up many times. J is TRBJ1-1 and V is TRBV7-3; 8 nucleotides match TRBD1. The CDR3 totals 15 residues. Looked up from germline, CDR1 is SGHTA and CDR2 is FQGTGA. J gave up 3 bases and V 5 bases, and 8 bases lay outside the gene matches. CDR3: CASSASGGGDTEAFF. The CDR3 DNA is TGTGCCAGCAGCGCCTCAGGGGGCGGGGACACTGAAGCTTTCTTT.

The gene calls are TRBV4-1 and TRBJ2-7, with a possible D match to TRBD2 (5 bases). Looked up from germline, CDR1 is MGHRA and CDR2 is YSYEKL. The CDR3 length is 14 residues. V lost 0 bases to trimming and J lost 3 bases, with 9 bases between them. The CDR3 DNA reads as TGCGCCAGCAGCCAAGAACTGGGAGACTACGAGCAGTACTTC. This translates into CASSQELGDYEQYF.

The sample holds many counts of this clonotype. The chain couples TRBV28 to TRBJ2-3, with 8 bases fitting TRBD2. V lost 3 bases to trimming and J lost 6 bases; unmatched junction nucleotides: 17. Germline CDR1 reads MDHEN; CDR2 reads SYDVKM. The CDR3 runs 18 residues. CDR3 in amino acids: CASSLLRDSGTRADTQYF. For the CDR3, the DNA is TGTGCCAGCAGTTTGCTACGGGATTCTGGGACTAGAGCCGATACGCAGTATTTT.

Concerning this clonotype: The CDR3 carries no conserved terminal phenylalanine or tryptophan, so it likely arises from a read error. The CDR3 DNA follows: TGTGCCAGCAGTTACCCCAGGAAGGGGCAGCCCCAGCATCTT. This translates into CASSYPRKGQPQHL. This chain links TRBV6-5 with TRBJ1-5; TRBD1 is a possible D gene (5 bases). This CDR3 is built from 14 residues. The V gene's germline CDR1 is MNHEY and CDR2 SVGAGI. The V end was cut by 2 bases, the J end by 7 bases, with 12 bases between.

CDR3 bases: TGCAGTGTCTTAGCGGGAGGACTCGAGACCCAGTACTTC. Protein product: CSVLAGGLETQYF. The V call is TRBV20-1, the J call TRBJ2-5; 10 positions agree with TRBD2. The CDR3 spans 13 residues. V lost 7 bases, J lost 5 bases, and 7 bases stayed unmatched. Germline-derived CDR1 and CDR2 are DFQATT and SNEGSKA (reference sequence).

This clonotype occurred many times. The chain is built from TRBV6-1 and TRBJ1-1; maybe TRBD1 (6 bases). Germline values: CDR1 MNHNS, CDR2 SASEGT. V lost 5 bases and J lost 3, with 16 bases in between. The CDR3 is 15 amino acids. The CDR3 DNA follows: TGTGCCAGCAGTCCACGACAGGTCGGTTACACTGAAGCTTTCTTT. Protein: CASSPRQVGYTEAFF.